What follows is one TCR beta chain and its context. Its antigen is not yet known. The record has no base qualities; no much larger clone is one base away. Taken from cysteine to phenylalanine, the CDR3 has 14 residues. The CDR3 DNA has 42 bases and is translated from base 1. V is cut by 2 bases and J by 2 bases, and the space between the germline ends is 13 bases. The germline V gene (reference sequence) sets CDR1 to DFQATT and CDR2 to SNEGSKA. The method behind the library was 5' RACE. Sequencing used an Illumina HiSeq 2000. A universal primer binding site was introduced by template switching, and a unique molecular identifier was present in the final cDNA, enabling accurate counting of TCR cDNA molecules. Specific primers in the conserved constant-segment region were used to synthesize first-strand cDNA for the TCR alpha and beta chains. To control for contamination, each cDNA library was double barcoded with a SMART-Mk sample barcode plus Illumina barcodes. TruSeq adapter sequences and Illumina sample barcodes were added in two successive PCR steps. Sequencing of the TCR alpha and beta cDNA libraries was done on the Illumina HiSeq platform using custom primers. The study's own analysis went as follows. Raw reads were processed with MiGEC to extract unique molecular identifiers, and MiXCR was used to determine CDR3 positions. Recombination models were inferred per individual with the repgenHMM and IGoR tools using an EM algorithm. The analysis of shared clonotypes was done with the tcR package in R, with sharing normalized by the product of cloneset sizes. To study raw recombination without the effects of thymic and clonal selection, out-of-frame nonproductive sequences were analyzed. The raw public data were reprocessed by TCRdb itself: fastp quality trimming at Q25, MiXCR clonotype calling, in-frame beta chains only. Every CDR3 protein is listed once, alongside the most common genes and DNA of its rows. The authors' filters were not applied to this entry. The sample has hundreds of thousands of distinct CDR3 sequences on record, about 20% of them singletons. The ten largest clones capture about 12% of the sample.

These data are taken from a study of identical twins (dated by TCRdb to 2015 to 2016). Turning to the overall study: TCR alpha and beta repertoires from monozygotic twins, unrelated adults of various ages and cord blood were deep-sequenced to test whether fetal clonotypes persist. Replicate twin experiments were performed at different times using different library preparation protocols to rule out contamination. Beyond this particular receptor, the publication reports: Compared with coincidental sharing between unrelated individuals, an excess of low generation-probability sequences was observed among out-of-frame TCR alpha sequences shared between twins. A weaker excess of twin sharing was found in beta out-of-frame sequences because the signal-to-noise ratio was lowered by fewer shared sequences. In monozygotic twins, out-of-frame TCR alpha sharing was systematically underestimated by recombination models, although the models agreed with sharing between unrelated individuals. Abundant cord blood beta clonotypes had fewer insertions, young adult naive repertoires showed a similar but weaker trend, and memory repertoires showed no such trend. Because the same donors could not be followed over many years, conclusions were based on cross-sectional statistical analysis. Invariant T cells such as MAIT and iNKT could partly confound zero-insertion analyses, though diverse VJ usage argued against this for most clonotypes.

Every donor was a healthy Caucasian. The twin cohort comprised three pairs of female monozygotic twins, all aged roughly 18 to 30 years. Peripheral blood mononuclear cells were used as the source from which RNA for TCR libraries was isolated. Separately, the same data were catalogued under a study of T cells expressing NK-cell markers. Per the second study: Fewer than ten donors provided sorted CD3+CD56+NKG2C+, CD3+CD56+NKG2C- and CD3+CD56-NKG2C+ T-cell subsets, whose TCR beta-chain repertoires were profiled. Among the eight sequenced donors, only one was HCMV-seronegative, while the other seven were HCMV-seropositive. In several experiments an anti-gammadeltaTCR antibody was added to restrict sorting to alphabetaTCR-expressing T cells. For several donors, the dominant CD3+CD56+NKG2C+ clonotypes were among the top 10 CD8+ clonotypes and accounted for about 1.0-8% of CD8+ T cells. Those dominant clonotypes were again the most abundant among CD3+CD56-NKG2C+ cells in several donors, at roughly 28.3-65%. Whether the expanded NKG2C-expressing T cell clones were specific for HCMV antigens was left unclear. All eight donors whose samples were sequenced were randomly selected healthy volunteers, three of them men and five women. HCMV serostatus was determined by detecting HCMV-specific IgG in serum with a commercial ELISA kit. For several donors, unsorted PBMC were also used to sequence bulk peripheral blood T-cell repertoires. Reads were demultiplexed and grouped by UMI with MIGEC, and clonotypes were assembled and quantified with MiTCR. To exclude erroneous sequences, only TCR cDNA sequences supported by at least two reads were retained. The tcR package was used for downstream repertoire analysis, and clonotypes were matched across fractions by CDR3 nucleotide sequence plus V segment. Antigen specificity was annotated against VDJdb with VDJmatch, allowing one amino acid substitution in CDR3.

Sample: PBMCs. The clonotype was recovered from a woman aged 18-30 years in good health. Recombination linked TRBV20-1 to TRBJ2-7; a tentative D match to TRBD1 spans 6 bases. The base sequence is TGCAGTGCTAGAAGGACAGCCAGCACCTACGAGCAGTACTTC. This translates into CSARRTASTYEQYF.